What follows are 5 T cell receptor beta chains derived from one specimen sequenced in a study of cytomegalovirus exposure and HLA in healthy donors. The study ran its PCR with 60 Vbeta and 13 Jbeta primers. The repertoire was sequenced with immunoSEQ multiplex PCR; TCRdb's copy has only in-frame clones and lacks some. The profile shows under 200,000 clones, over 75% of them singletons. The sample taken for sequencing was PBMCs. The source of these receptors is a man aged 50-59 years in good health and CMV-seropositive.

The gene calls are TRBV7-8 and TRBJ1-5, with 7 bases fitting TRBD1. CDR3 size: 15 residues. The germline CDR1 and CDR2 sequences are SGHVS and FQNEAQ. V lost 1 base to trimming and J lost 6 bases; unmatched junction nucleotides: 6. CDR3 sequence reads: CASSLGAGGIQPQHF. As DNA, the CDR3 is TGTGCCAGCAGCTTAGGGGCAGGGGGTATTCAGCCCCAGCATTTT.

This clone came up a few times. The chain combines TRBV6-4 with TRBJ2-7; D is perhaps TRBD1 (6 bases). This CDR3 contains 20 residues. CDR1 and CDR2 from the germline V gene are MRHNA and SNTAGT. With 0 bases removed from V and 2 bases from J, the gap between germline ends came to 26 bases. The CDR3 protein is CASSDSGHYPSLLTPYEQYF. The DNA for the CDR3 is TGTGCCAGCAGTGACTCGGGACACTACCCTTCCCTGTTGACCCCCTACGAGCAGTACTTC.

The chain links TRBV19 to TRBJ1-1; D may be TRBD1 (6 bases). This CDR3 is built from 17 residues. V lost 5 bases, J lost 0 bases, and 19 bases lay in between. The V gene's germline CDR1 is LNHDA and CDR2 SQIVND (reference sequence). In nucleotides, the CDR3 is TGTGCCAGTAGTGCCCGACAGGCCCATCTTATGAACACTGAAGCTTTCTTT. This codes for CASSARQAHLMNTEAFF.

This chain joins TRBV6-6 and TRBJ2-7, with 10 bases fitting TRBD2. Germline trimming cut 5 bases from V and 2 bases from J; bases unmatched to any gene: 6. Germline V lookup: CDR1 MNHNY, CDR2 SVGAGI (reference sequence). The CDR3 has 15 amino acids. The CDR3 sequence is CASSPTSGDPYEQYF. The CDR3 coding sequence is TGTGCCAGCAGTCCCACTAGCGGGGACCCCTACGAGCAGTACTTC.

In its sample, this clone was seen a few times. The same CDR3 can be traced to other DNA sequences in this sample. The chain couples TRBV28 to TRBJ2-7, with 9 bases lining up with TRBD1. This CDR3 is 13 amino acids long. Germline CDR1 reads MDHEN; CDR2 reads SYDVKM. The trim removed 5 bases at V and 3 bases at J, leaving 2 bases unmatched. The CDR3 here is CASSPGQGYEQYF. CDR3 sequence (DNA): TGTGCCAGCAGTCCGGGACAGGGCTACGAGCAGTACTTC. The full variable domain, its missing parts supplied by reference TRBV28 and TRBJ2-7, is DVKVTQSSRYLVKRTGEKVFLECVQDMDHENMFWYRQDPGLGLRLIYFSYDVKMKEKGDIPEGYSVSREKKERFSLILESASTNQTSMYLCASSPGQGYEQYFGPGTRLTVT.